The rows below give T cell receptor beta chains drawn from one sample of a study of Graves' ophthalmopathy and Graves' hyperthyroidism. TCRdb reprocessed the multiplex PCR reads via MiXCR and lists one record per CDR3 protein. The sample holds 350,000 or so distinct CDR3 sequences, roughly a sixth seen once. What was sequenced was peripheral blood. These receptor sequences come from an adult man with Graves' ophthalmopathy. Both conserved end residues are part of each CDR3. Each record gives: clone size, CDR3 length, J gene, V gene, D gene, CDR3 DNA, CDR3 protein. A D gene is named only where the DNA matches it firmly. The size field is filled for only some rows; it gives once, few, many or a size class.

many	12	TRBJ2-2	TRBV20-1	.	TGCAGTGCTAGGGCACAGGGCGGGGAGCTGTTTTTT	CSARAQGGELFF
many	16	TRBJ2-7	TRBV6-1	TRBD2	TGTGCCAGCAGACACGGGCCTAGCGGGGGGACCTACGAGCAGTACTTC	CASRHGPSGGTYEQYF
many	11	TRBJ1-1	TRBV29-1	.	TGCAGCGTTGAAGCCGGGGCTGAAGCTTTCTTT	CSVEAGAEAFF
many	12	TRBJ1-2	TRBV3-1	.	TGTGCCAGCAGCCAGGAGAACAGGGTCTACACCTTC	CASSQENRVYTF
many	16	TRBJ2-2	TRBV12-3/TRBV12-4	.	TGTGCCAGCACCAAGGGAGGGCAGGGGCACACCGGGGAGCTGTTTTTT	CASTKGGQGHTGELFF
.	13	TRBJ1-5	TRBV12-3/TRBV12-4	.	TGTGCCAACCCGTTTGTGATCAATCAGCCCCAGCATTTT	CANPFVINQPQHF
many	12	TRBJ2-5	TRBV3-1	.	TGTGCCAGCAGCCAAGTTCAAGAGACCCAGTACTTC	CASSQVQETQYF
few	14	TRBJ1-6	TRBV6-1	TRBD1	TGTGCCAGCAGTCCCGGGACAGGGCAATCACCCCTCCACTTT	CASSPGTGQSPLHF
many	17	TRBJ2-2	TRBV11-2	.	TGTGCCAGCAGCTTAGATCGGCAGATGCGGAACACCGGGGAGCTGTTTTTT	CASSLDRQMRNTGELFF
.	14	TRBJ2-4	TRBV12-3/TRBV12-4	.	TGTGCCAGCAGTTTAGCAATTTTTACAGACATTCAGTACTTC	CASSLAIFTDIQYF
many	14	TRBJ2-7	TRBV7-3	.	TGTGCCAGCAGTCCCAAAGGGGGTACCAACGAGCAGTACTTC	CASSPKGGTNEQYF
many	14	TRBJ2-7	TRBV27	.	TGTGCCAGCATGTCGGCAGGGGTAGCCTACGAGCAGTACTTC	CASMSAGVAYEQYF
many	17	TRBJ1-5	TRBV4-1	TRBD1	TGCGCCAGCAGCCCTCTCCTTGAACAGGGGGCCGTTCAGCCCCAGCATTTT	CASSPLLEQGAVQPQHF
many	17	TRBJ1-6	TRBV6-5	TRBD1	TGTGCCAGCAGTTACCGGGACAGCGACTCCTATAATTCACCCCTCCACTTT	CASSYRDSDSYNSPLHF
.	15	TRBJ1-2	TRBV6-1	.	TGTGCCAGCAGTGAAGACCCGGGTTCGAACTATGGCTACACCTTC	CASSEDPGSNYGYTF
many	14	TRBJ1-1	TRBV28	.	TGTGCCAGCAGTTTACACTACAGGTCCGTCTCAGTTTTCTTT	CASSLHYRSVSVFF
few	17	TRBJ2-2	TRBV29-1	TRBD2	TGCAGCGTGGGGGGGGGGTTTGGAGCGGCTAACACCGGGGAGCTGTTTTTT	CSVGGGFGAANTGELFF
.	13	TRBJ2-2	TRBV6-2/TRBV6-3	.	TGTGCCAGCCGGACAGTAGTTGCCGGGGAGCTGTTTTTT	CASRTVVAGELFF
few	16	TRBJ2-5	TRBV4-1	TRBD1	TGCGCCAGCAGCCAAGTCCGGACAGGGGGGTCCGAGACCCAGTACTTC	CASSQVRTGGSETQYF
many	17	TRBJ2-5	TRBV20-1	TRBD2	TGCAGTGCTAGAGATCATTTGGTGGGAGGGCCGGAAGAGACCCAGTACTTC	CSARDHLVGGPEETQYF
many	15	TRBJ2-5	TRBV15	.	TGTGCCACCAGCAGAGATGGGGACACCCAAGAGACCCAGTACTTC	CATSRDGDTQETQYF
many	13	TRBJ2-7	TRBV27	TRBD1	TGTGCCAGCAGCCAACAGGGGTTAGGGGTAGAGTACTTC	CASSQQGLGVEYF
many	17	TRBJ2-4	TRBV7-2	TRBD2	TGTGCCAGCAGCTTAGCTAGCGGGGGGCTAGCCAAAAACATTCAGTACTTC	CASSLASGGLAKNIQYF
many	15	TRBJ1-5	TRBV4-1	TRBD1	TGCGCCAGCAGCCGCTACAGGGGGTGGGGTCAGCCCCAGCATTTT	CASSRYRGWGQPQHF
many	14	TRBJ2-7	TRBV12-3/TRBV12-4	TRBD1	TGTGCCAGCTACTCCGGGACAGGGACGTACGAGCAGTACTTC	CASYSGTGTYEQYF
few	15	TRBJ2-7	TRBV7-2	TRBD1	TGTGCCAGCAGCTTAAGGGGACAGGGGGCTGGAGAGCAGTACTTC	CASSLRGQGAGEQYF